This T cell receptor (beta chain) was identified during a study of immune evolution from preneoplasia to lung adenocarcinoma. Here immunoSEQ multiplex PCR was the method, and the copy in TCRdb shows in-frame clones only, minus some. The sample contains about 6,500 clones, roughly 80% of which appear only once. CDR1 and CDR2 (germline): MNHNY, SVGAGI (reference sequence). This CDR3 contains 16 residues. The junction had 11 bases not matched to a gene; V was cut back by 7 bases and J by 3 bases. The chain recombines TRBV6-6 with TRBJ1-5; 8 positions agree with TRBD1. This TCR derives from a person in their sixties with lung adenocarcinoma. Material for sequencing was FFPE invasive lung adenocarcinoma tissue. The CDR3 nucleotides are TGTGCCAGCACCGGAGCCGGGACAGGCCACAATCAGCCCCAGCATTTT. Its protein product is CASTGAGTGHNQPQHF.